A single sample is the source of the 8 T cell receptor beta chains below, sequenced in a study of blood T cell repertoires in COVID-19. The method was immunoSEQ multiplex PCR; TCRdb's version includes in-frame clones alone and lacks a portion of them. Here the sample spans 230,000 or so clones, roughly nine tenths being singletons. What was sequenced was peripheral blood. Receptor source: a woman aged 40 to 55 who had recovered from COVID-19.

J is TRBJ1-1 and V is TRBV6-2 or TRBV6-3, with a possible D match to TRBD1 (6 bases). The germline V gene encodes CDR1 MNHEY and CDR2 SVGEGT. This CDR3 has 17 amino acids. V was shortened by 6 bases and J by 4 bases, with 24 bases between the two germline ends. This CDR3 is CASSATFPQGRSTEAFF. The DNA of the CDR3 is TGTGCCAGCAGCGCTACTTTTCCGCAGGGGAGATCCACTGAAGCTTTCTTT.

The V and J genes are TRBV5-4 and TRBJ2-7, with TRBD2 matching 12 bases. The germline gives CDR1 SGHNT, CDR2 YYREEE (reference sequence). The CDR3 loop spans 15 amino acids. Unmatched junction bases numbered 5, after V lost 4 bases and J lost 3 bases. CDR3 in amino acids: CASSDPSGGVYEQYF. DNA of the CDR3: TGTGCCAGCAGCGACCCTAGCGGGGGGGTCTACGAGCAGTACTTC.

The V call is TRBV24-1, the J call TRBJ2-5; the match to TRBD2 covers 13 bases. CDR3 length: 15 residues. V lost 6 bases, J lost 4 bases, and 4 bases stayed unmatched. Germline V gene sequence: CDR1 KGHDR, CDR2 SFDVKD. The CDR3 region is CATSTSGRGGETQYF. Written as DNA, the CDR3 is TGTGCCACCAGTACTAGCGGGAGGGGAGGAGAGACCCAGTACTTC.

The chain employs TRBV2 and TRBJ1-1; D may be TRBD1 (5 bases). Germline V gene data show CDR1 as SNHLY and CDR2 as FYNNEI. The CDR3 is 12 residues long. Trimming took 7 bases from V and 1 from J, leaving 7 bases between them. This CDR3 is CASTRENTEAFF. CDR3 DNA sequence: TGTGCCAGCACCAGGGAGAACACTGAAGCTTTCTTT.

This chain links TRBV6-4 with TRBJ2-3, with 9 nucleotides matching TRBD1. The CDR3 is 15 amino acids. Germline V gene sequence: CDR1 MRHNA, CDR2 SNTAGT. After removal of 6 bases from V and 6 bases from J, the junction contained 10 bases not matched to a gene. The CDR3 region is CASSEGTGNPDTQYF. The CDR3 DNA follows: TGTGCCAGCAGCGAAGGGACAGGGAATCCGGATACGCAGTATTTT.

V and J are TRBV27 and TRBJ2-7; D perhaps matches TRBD2 (5 bases). Between the trimmed V and J ends, which lost 3 bases and 2 bases, there was a span of 11 bases. The CDR3 runs 14 residues. CDR1 and CDR2 (germline): MNHEY, SMNVEV (reference sequence). CDR3 sequence reads: CASSLTASPYEQYF. The DNA for the CDR3 is TGTGCCAGCAGTTTGACGGCTAGCCCCTACGAGCAGTACTTC.

The CDR3 loop is CASSLAKPGNTIYF. CDR3 DNA: TGTGCCAGCAGTTTAGCCAAGCCTGGAAACACCATATATTTT. J is TRBJ1-3 and V is TRBV28; D unclear. Trimming removed 2 bases from V and 2 bases from J, with 7 bases in between. The germline CDR1 and CDR2 sequences are MDHEN and SYDVKM. The CDR3 is 14 amino acids. Combining the CDR3 with reference TRBV28 and TRBJ1-3 gives the whole variable domain DVKVTQSSRYLVKRTGEKVFLECVQDMDHENMFWYRQDPGLGLRLIYFSYDVKMKEKGDIPEGYSVSREKKERFSLILESASTNQTSMYLCASSLAKPGNTIYFGEGSWLTVV.

The rearrangement joins TRBV10-1 to TRBJ1-1, with D possibly TRBD1 on 6 matching bases. The length of the CDR3 is 14 residues. V was trimmed by 7 bases and J by 4 bases, leaving 16 bases between them. Germline V gives CDR1 WNHNN, CDR2 SYGVQD (reference sequence). In DNA, the CDR3 is TGCGCCAGCAACGGGACAACCCGGGGCACTGAAGCTTTCTTT. Encoded protein: CASNGTTRGTEAFF.